These 5 T cell receptor beta chains originate from one sample sequenced in a study of breast tumors, draining lymph nodes, adjacent tissues. TCRdb processed the multiplex PCR reads anew with MiXCR; each CDR3 protein has one entry. The sample yields about 9,000 distinct CDR3 sequences, 40% to 55% seen once. The specimen was tumor-adjacent breast tissue. These receptors came from a female donor with breast cancer. Some clones in this sample may be carry-over from other donors' samples.

V gene TRBV7-9 combines with J gene TRBJ1-2; D unclear. Trimming shortened V by 3 bases and J by 3 bases, and 14 bases separated the two germline ends. Per the germline V gene, CDR1 is SEHNR and CDR2 is FQNEAQ (reference sequence). This CDR3 is built from 15 residues. The CDR3 region is CASSFRRVMDYGYTF. The CDR3 DNA is TGTGCCAGCAGCTTTCGTAGGGTTATGGACTATGGCTACACCTTC.

The chain couples TRBV5-1 to TRBJ1-4; no firm D call. The CDR3 length is 15 residues. Germline assignment: CDR1 SGHRS and CDR2 YFSETQ. Trimming took 0 bases from V and 3 from J, leaving 9 bases between them. CDR3 DNA sequence: TGCGCCAGCAGCTTGGCCGGGCCATCTAATGAAAAACTGTTTTTT. Translating it yields CASSLAGPSNEKLFF.

Remarks on this clonotype: Germline is not matched at one junction end, which may reflect a read error. This rearrangement joins TRBV18 to TRBJ2-1; D is undetermined. This CDR3 is 15 amino acids long. Germline V gene lookup returns CDR1 KGHSH and CDR2 LQKENI. The CDR3 DNA sequence: TGTGCCAGCTCAGAGACGAGCACCCCGTACAATGAGCAGTCCTTC. It specifies CASSETSTPYNEQSF.

The V call is TRBV5-1, the J call TRBJ1-2, with TRBD1 identical over 7 bases. This CDR3 is 12 amino acids long. V lost 7 bases, J lost 6 bases, and 6 bases stayed unmatched. Germline CDR1 is SGHRS and CDR2 is YFSETQ. CDR3 sequence (DNA): TGCGCCAGCCCTGGACAGGTCGATGGCTACACCTTC. Translated: CASPGQVDGYTF.

This clonotype was counted at least ten times. This sequence joins TRBV5-5 and TRBJ2-4; TRBD1 agrees at 7 bases. V shed 3 bases, J shed 6 bases, and the junction held 6 bases outside the gene matches. This CDR3 has 14 amino acids. In germline, CDR1 is SGHKS, CDR2 YYEKEE (reference sequence). The CDR3 DNA is TGTGCCAGCAGCTCCTCGACAGGGATAAACATTCAGTACTTC. Translation gives CASSSSTGINIQYF.